The next 27 T cell receptor beta chains were all read from a single sample in a study of blood T cell repertoires in COVID-19. TCRdb keeps only in-frame clones here, not all; method: immunoSEQ multiplex PCR. The sample yields around 170,000 clones, roughly 90% seen once. Sequenced material: peripheral blood. Receptors originate from a man between 60 and 75 years old with acute or convalescent COVID-19.

This clone was seen a single time. This chain uses TRBV5-4 with TRBJ2-3; 13 positions match TRBD2. From germline, CDR1 is SGHNT and CDR2 YYREEE (reference sequence). V lost 4 bases and J lost 2; bases outside the gene matches: 4. The CDR3 has 16 amino acids. The CDR3 spells CASSVGLAGVTDTQYF. The CDR3 region has the DNA TGTGCCAGCAGCGTAGGACTAGCGGGGGTCACAGATACGCAGTATTTT.

The J gene is TRBJ2-4, the V gene TRBV7-2, with D possibly TRBD1 on 6 matching bases. From germline, CDR1 is SGHTA and CDR2 FQGNSA. The CDR3 spans 15 residues. Deletions cut 7 bases from V and 1 base from J, with 14 bases between. CDR3 residues: CASNRVSMAKNIQYF. CDR3 nucleotide sequence: TGTGCCAGCAACAGGGTTTCGATGGCCAAAAACATTCAGTACTTC.

The chain is built from TRBV29-1 and TRBJ2-3; possibly TRBD2 for D (7 bases). V lost 0 bases to trimming and J lost 4 bases, with 17 bases between them. CDR1 is SQVTM and CDR2 is ANQGSEA in the germline V gene. The CDR3 totals 16 residues. The CDR3 nucleotides read TGCAGCGTTGAAGATCCCCGTGGGGGGGCGCCAGATACGCAGTATTTT. Its protein is CSVEDPRGGAPDTQYF.

The rearrangement links TRBV7-2 to TRBJ1-2; D is undetermined. Trimming pared 1 base from V and 0 bases from J, leaving 12 bases between. This CDR3 spans 16 amino acids. In germline, CDR1 is SGHTA, CDR2 FQGNSA. CDR3 sequence: CASSLGTALANYGYTF. As DNA, the CDR3 is TGTGCCAGCAGCTTAGGCACAGCATTAGCTAACTATGGCTACACCTTC.

V is TRBV10-1 and J is TRBJ2-1, with 11 bases fitting TRBD2. Germline CDR1 reads WNHNN; CDR2 reads SYGVQD (reference sequence). The ends lost 11 bases at V and 0 bases at J; junction bases unmatched: 12. This CDR3 region has 17 residues. In DNA form, the CDR3 reads TGCGCCTGCCCCGGACTAGCGGGTTCTAGCTCCTACAATGAGCAGTTCTTC. This encodes CACPGLAGSSSYNEQFF.

This sequence joins TRBV10-3 and TRBJ2-7; 14 positions agree with TRBD2. Germline V lookup: CDR1 ENHRY, CDR2 SYGVKD. The ends lost 6 bases at V and 2 bases at J; junction bases unmatched: 3. The CDR3 is 15 amino acids. The CDR3 protein is CAISPTSGGAYEQYF. CDR3 DNA sequence: TGTGCCATCAGCCCGACTAGCGGGGGGGCCTACGAGCAGTACTTC.

In DNA, the CDR3 is TGTGCCAGCAGGGGAACGACAGGTAGCAATCAGCCCCAGCATTTT. Residues: CASRGTTGSNQPQHF. This rearrangement joins TRBV2 to TRBJ1-5; TRBD1 might be the D (6 bases). Trimming left V 6 bases short and J 0 bases short, with 12 bases between. This CDR3 region has 15 residues. Germline CDR1 SNHLY, CDR2 FYNNEI.

The rearrangement joins TRBV6-6 to TRBJ1-1; TRBD1 aligns across 8 bases. The trim removed 5 bases at V and 4 bases at J, leaving 0 bases unmatched. The CDR3 runs 12 residues. Germline V gives CDR1 MNHNY, CDR2 SVGAGI (reference sequence). The CDR3 nucleotides read TGTGCCAGCAGTACAGGGGGCACTGAAGCTTTCTTT. As protein: CASSTGGTEAFF.

The CDR3 DNA follows: TGCGCCAGCAGCCAAGACGTACAGGCGTACACTGAAGCTTTCTTT. Translated, it gives CASSQDVQAYTEAFF. This chain links TRBV4-1 with TRBJ1-1; perhaps TRBD1 as D (5 bases). Trimming left V 0 bases short and J 3 bases short, with 11 bases between. There are 15 residues in the CDR3. The germline V gene encodes CDR1 MGHRA and CDR2 YSYEKL.

The chain couples TRBV5-5 to TRBJ1-1; D is uncertain. This CDR3 is 13 amino acids long. Trimming left V 0 bases short and J 5 bases short, with 8 bases between. Germline CDR1 reads SGHKS; CDR2 reads YYEKEE (reference sequence). CDR3 nucleotide sequence: TGTGCCAGCAGCTTGGCCGGGGAAACTGAAGCTTTCTTT. Translating gives CASSLAGETEAFF.

Comments on this clone: Other DNA sequences in the sample encode the same CDR3. The rearrangement uses TRBV30 and TRBJ1-4; D is undetermined. The V gene lost 0 bases and the J gene lost 5 bases, with 10 bases spanning the gap. Germline CDR1 GTSNPN, CDR2 SVGIG (reference sequence). The CDR3 runs 14 residues. The chain's CDR3 is CAWSVGRGNEKLFF. CDR3 DNA sequence: TGTGCCTGGAGTGTGGGAAGAGGGAATGAAAAACTGTTTTTT.

The rearrangement uses TRBV27 and TRBJ1-4, with D hard to call. Germline V gene sequence: CDR1 MNHEY, CDR2 SMNVEV (reference sequence). The CDR3 length is 16 residues. Trimming shortened V by 2 bases and J by 4 bases, and 14 bases separated the two germline ends. In nucleotides, the CDR3 is TGTGCCAGCAGTTTAGCGGCGACGGCTCGTAATGAAAAACTGTTTTTT. Translation: CASSLAATARNEKLFF.

V and J are TRBV29-1 and TRBJ1-1; 7 nucleotides match TRBD1. The CDR3 is 14 residues long. V gave up 6 bases and J gave up 2 bases; unmatched junction bases: 9. Germline lookup yields CDR1 SQVTM and CDR2 ANQGSEA. The CDR3 DNA sequence: TGCAGCGTCCGAAGGGACAGCGGAAACACTGAAGCTTTCTTT. This sequence encodes CSVRRDSGNTEAFF.

In its sample, this clone was seen many times. This chain connects TRBV5-6 to TRBJ1-2; 9 positions agree with TRBD1. The CDR3 extends over 15 amino acids. Per germline, CDR1 SGHDT and CDR2 YYEEEE. V lost 5 bases to trimming and J lost 8 bases; unmatched junction nucleotides: 13. CDR3 sequence: CASSPSRTGVMGYTF. CDR3 nucleotide sequence: TGTGCCAGCAGTCCATCCCGGACAGGGGTTATGGGCTACACCTTC.

The chain recombines TRBV10-3 with TRBJ1-4, with a possible D match to TRBD1 (6 bases). Trimming took off 2 bases at V and 4 bases at J, with 8 bases between the two ends. The CDR3 extends over 14 amino acids. Germline CDR1 and CDR2: ENHRY and SYGVKD. DNA of the CDR3: TGTGCCATCAGTGAGACAGGGCTTAATGAAAAACTGTTTTTT. Amino acid sequence: CAISETGLNEKLFF.

This clone was picked up a small number of times. J is TRBJ1-2 and V is TRBV3-1 (or the pseudogene TRBV3-2); D is ambiguous. V was clipped by 3 bases and J by 3 bases, with 8 bases between them. Germline lookup yields CDR1 LGHDT and CDR2 YNNKEL (reference sequence). The length of the CDR3 is 13 residues. The CDR3 here is CASSQTRHYGYTF. Written as DNA, the CDR3 is TGTGCCAGCAGCCAGACACGGCACTATGGCTACACCTTC.

This rearrangement joins TRBV12-3 or TRBV12-4 to TRBJ1-2; unclear D gene. With 3 bases removed from V and 2 bases from J, the gap between germline ends came to 7 bases. The CDR3 totals 13 residues. This chain's CDR3 is CASSFWQNYGYTF. In DNA form, the CDR3 reads TGTGCCAGCAGTTTTTGGCAGAACTATGGCTACACCTTC.

The chain links TRBV7-2 to TRBJ1-6; D is unclear. V gave up 0 bases and J gave up 3 bases, with 6 bases separating them. The CDR3 sequence is 15 residues long. The V gene's germline CDR1 is SGHTA and CDR2 FQGNSA. Written as DNA, the CDR3 is TGTGCCAGCAGCTTAGCGATCGGCTATAATTCACCCCTCCACTTT. As protein: CASSLAIGYNSPLHF.

CDR3 loop: CAILEGASSYNSPLHF. In DNA form, the CDR3 reads TGTGCAATTCTCGAGGGGGCGAGCTCCTATAATTCACCCCTCCACTTT. The V call is TRBV12-2, the J call TRBJ1-6; TRBD1, the D gene given by the table, was not confirmed from the DNA. TRBV12-2 is flagged as a pseudogene. This CDR3 is built from 16 residues.

About this clone: This same CDR3 is encoded by further DNA sequences in the sample. The chain recombines TRBV18 with TRBJ1-5, with 7 bases lining up with TRBD1. With V trimmed by 2 bases and J by 7 bases, 2 bases remained unmatched. This CDR3 is 13 amino acids long. Germline V gene sequence: CDR1 KGHSH, CDR2 LQKENI. The CDR3 region is CASSPDRDQPQHF. The CDR3 DNA sequence: TGTGCCAGCTCACCAGACAGGGACCAGCCCCAGCATTTT.

The chain carries TRBV2 and TRBJ2-3; 8 bases line up with TRBD1. This CDR3 has 14 residues. Trimming cost V 9 bases and J 8 bases; bases outside gene matches: 13. Germline V lookup: CDR1 SNHLY, CDR2 FYNNEI. As DNA, the CDR3 is TGTGCCAGTATACCCGGACAGGGTAGAGTTACGCAGTATTTT. Its protein is CASIPGQGRVTQYF.

This clone was seen once. The chain carries TRBV19 and TRBJ1-6; TRBD1 is a possible D gene (6 bases). From germline, CDR1 is LNHDA and CDR2 SQIVND (reference sequence). CDR3 size: 14 residues. The V end was cut by 5 bases, the J end by 7 bases, with 12 bases between. CDR3 in amino acids: CASSFAGVNSPLHF. CDR3 DNA: TGTGCCAGTAGTTTCGCAGGGGTGAATTCACCCCTCCACTTT.

V usage is TRBV11-3 and J usage is TRBJ2-7; D unclear. Germline V gene data show CDR1 as SGHNT and CDR2 as YENEEA. V was trimmed by 2 bases and J by 4 bases, leaving 12 bases between them. The CDR3 runs to 14 residues. The CDR3 sequence: CASSLLRWAYEQYF. DNA of the CDR3: TGTGCCAGCAGCTTATTACGTTGGGCTTACGAGCAGTACTTC.

The chain has TRBV15 and TRBJ1-2; no reliable D call. Germline V CDR1 and CDR2: LNHNV, YYDKDF (reference sequence). The V end lost 1 base, the J end lost 4 bases, and 10 bases lay between the germline ends. The CDR3 runs 14 residues. In DNA, the CDR3 is TGTGCCACCAGCAGAGTAGGCGGGATCTATGGCTACACCTTC. Amino acid sequence: CATSRVGGIYGYTF.

The chain uses TRBV7-8 and TRBJ2-2, with D maybe TRBD1 (5 bases). The ends were cut back, 11 bases at V and 1 base at J, with 11 bases in the middle. Germline CDR1 is SGHVS and CDR2 is FQNEAQ. This CDR3 spans 13 amino acids. CDR3 coding DNA: TGTGCCCGTGATGACAGGAACACCGGGGAGCTGTTTTTT. This sequence encodes CARDDRNTGELFF.

The chain links TRBV30 to TRBJ1-1, with 8 bases fitting TRBD1. This CDR3 has 12 amino acids. After removal of 5 bases from V and 5 bases from J, the junction contained 4 bases not matched to a gene. Germline V gene lookup returns CDR1 GTSNPN and CDR2 SVGIG (reference sequence). In DNA, the CDR3 is TGTGCCTGGGGACAGGGTGGAACTGAAGCTTTCTTT. Its translation: CAWGQGGTEAFF.

The V and J genes are TRBV7-8 and TRBJ1-2; 7 nucleotides agree with TRBD1. Trimming cost V 2 bases and J 2 bases; bases outside gene matches: 2. CDR1 is SGHVS and CDR2 is FQNEAQ in the germline V gene. The CDR3 is 14 residues long. The CDR3 bases are TGTGCCAGCAGCTTATTGGGACAGAACTATGGCTACACCTTC. It specifies CASSLLGQNYGYTF.